A selection of T cell receptor beta chains follows, all from one sample in a study of cytomegalovirus exposure and HLA in healthy donors. The assay was immunoSEQ multiplex PCR, and TCRdb's table has in-frame clones only and misses some. The table includes 75,000 to 100,000 clones, about 78% detected once. The sequenced sample was PBMCs. These receptors came from a middle-aged man in good health and CMV-seronegative. Both conserved end residues are trimmed from each CDR3.

v_call	j_call	cdr3_aa
TRBV5-1	TRBJ2-1	ASSPPRAGGRI
TRBV5-1	TRBJ2-1	ASSLEYLAAEQF
TRBV27	TRBJ2-3	ASSHKIISSDTQY
TRBV30	TRBJ1-6	AWRGSNLNSPLH
TRBV19	TRBJ2-7	ASSSGQGGSQY
TRBV4-2	TRBJ2-3	ASSQVLAGEDTQY
TRBV6-1	TRBJ2-7	ASSEWTGALYEQY
TRBV7-8	TRBJ1-1	ASSLDHSGTSTEAF
TRBV6-5	TRBJ1-2	ASSRQGNYGYT
TRBV6-5	TRBJ1-1	ASSNSLNTEAF
TRBV6-1	.	ASSESSSYEQY
TRBV6-1	TRBJ1-1	ASSEYGGRDTEAF
TRBV5-1	TRBJ1-3	AAAEQPGNTIY
TRBV6-5	TRBJ1-3	ASSYPPRRSGNTIY
TRBV30	TRBJ1-1	AWSETDGLSTEAF
TRBV9	TRBJ1-6	ASSVRTENSPLH
TRBV30	TRBJ1-3	AWSPIGTGEGTIY
TRBV10-3	TRBJ2-2	AISEWSSLDGELF
TRBV10-3	TRBJ2-7	ATKGWGGDEQY
TRBV2	TRBJ2-1	ASTLSGAYNEQF
TRBV5-1	TRBJ2-2	ASSPVSAPGELF
TRBV6-6	TRBJ1-1	ASSYRGPLEKAF
TRBV6-5	TRBJ2-4	ASRQGVLNIQY
TRBV6-6	TRBJ2-7	ASSYRASGSHEQY
TRBV25-1	.	ASSEGTGGTYEQY
TRBV29-1	TRBJ2-1	SVTYNEQF
TRBV14	TRBJ2-5	ASSQLQGIETQY
TRBV28	TRBJ1-1	ASSRGTGLITEAF